The TCR beta chain described here comes from a study of early T cells in non-severe SARS-CoV-2 infection. CDR1 and CDR2 (germline): LGHDT, YNNKEL (reference sequence). The CDR3 runs 16 residues. Trimming took off 1 base at V and 7 bases at J, with 19 bases between the two ends. TCRdb redid the calling of the 5' RACE reads with MiXCR, one entry per CDR3 protein. The sample contains some 61,000 distinct CDR3 sequences, 7.5% to 9% of which appear only once. The chain combines TRBV3-1 with TRBJ1-2; D gene unclear. This clonotype was sampled from an adult who was a healthcare worker with PCR-confirmed SARS-CoV-2 infection or an uninfected control (not recorded which). The starting material was whole blood, obtained at baseline. The CDR3 protein is CASSQAGESVLSGYTF. The CDR3 DNA follows: TGTGCCAGCAGCCAAGCCGGGGAATCGGTGCTTAGTGGCTACACCTTC.